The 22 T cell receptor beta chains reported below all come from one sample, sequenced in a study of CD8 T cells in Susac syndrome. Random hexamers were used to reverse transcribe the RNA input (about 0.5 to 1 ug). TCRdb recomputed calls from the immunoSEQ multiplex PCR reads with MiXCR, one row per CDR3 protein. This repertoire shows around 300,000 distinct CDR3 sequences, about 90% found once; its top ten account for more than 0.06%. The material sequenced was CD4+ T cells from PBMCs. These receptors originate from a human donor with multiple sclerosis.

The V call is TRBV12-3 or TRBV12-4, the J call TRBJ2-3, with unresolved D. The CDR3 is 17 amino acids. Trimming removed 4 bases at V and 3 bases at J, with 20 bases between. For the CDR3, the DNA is TGTGCCAGCAGTTCAGACCGCCCGAAGGATGGGACAGATACGCAGTATTTT. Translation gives CASSSDRPKDGTDTQYF.

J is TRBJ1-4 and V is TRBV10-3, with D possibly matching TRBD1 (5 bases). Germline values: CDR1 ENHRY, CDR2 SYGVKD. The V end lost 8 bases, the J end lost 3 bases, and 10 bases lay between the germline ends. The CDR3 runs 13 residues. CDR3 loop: CAIGGTANEKLFF. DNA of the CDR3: TGTGCCATCGGAGGGACGGCTAATGAAAAACTGTTTTTT.

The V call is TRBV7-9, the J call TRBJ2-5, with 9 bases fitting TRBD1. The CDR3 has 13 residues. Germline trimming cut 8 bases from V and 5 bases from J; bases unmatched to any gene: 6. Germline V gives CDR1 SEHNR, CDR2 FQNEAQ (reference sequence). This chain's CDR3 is CASQRTGVETQYF. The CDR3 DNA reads TGTGCCAGCCAGCGGACAGGGGTGGAGACCCAGTACTTC.

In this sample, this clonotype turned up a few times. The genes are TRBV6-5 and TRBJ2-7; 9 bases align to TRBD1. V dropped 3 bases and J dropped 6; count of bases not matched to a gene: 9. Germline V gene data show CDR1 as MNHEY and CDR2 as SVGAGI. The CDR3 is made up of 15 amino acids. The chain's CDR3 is CASSYTGTGPSEQYF. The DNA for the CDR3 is TGTGCCAGCAGTTATACCGGGACAGGGCCCTCCGAGCAGTACTTC.

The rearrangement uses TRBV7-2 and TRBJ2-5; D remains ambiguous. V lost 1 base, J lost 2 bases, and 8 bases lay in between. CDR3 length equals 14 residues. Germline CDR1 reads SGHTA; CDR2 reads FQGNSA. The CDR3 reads CASSLGAFQETQYF. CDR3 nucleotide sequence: TGTGCCAGCAGCTTAGGGGCCTTTCAAGAGACCCAGTACTTC. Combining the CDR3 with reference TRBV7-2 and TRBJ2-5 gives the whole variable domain GAGVSQSPSNKVTEKGKDVELRCDPISGHTALYWYRQSLGQGLEFLIYFQGNSAPDKSGLPSDRFSAERTGGSVSTLTIQRTQQEDSAVYLCASSLGAFQETQYFGPGTRLLVL.

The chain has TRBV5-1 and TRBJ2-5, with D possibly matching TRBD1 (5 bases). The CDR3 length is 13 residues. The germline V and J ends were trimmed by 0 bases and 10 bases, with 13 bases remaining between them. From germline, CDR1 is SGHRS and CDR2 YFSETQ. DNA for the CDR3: TGCGCCAGCAGCTTGGACTGGGGCGGAAACCAGTACTTC. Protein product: CASSLDWGGNQYF.

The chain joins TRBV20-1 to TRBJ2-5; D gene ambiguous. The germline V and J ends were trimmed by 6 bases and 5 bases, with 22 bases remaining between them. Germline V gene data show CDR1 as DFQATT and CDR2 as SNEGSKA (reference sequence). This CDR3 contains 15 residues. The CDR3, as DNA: TGCAGTGCCGAAACGACTTCAGTTGCTCGGGAGACCCAGTACTTC. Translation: CSAETTSVARETQYF.

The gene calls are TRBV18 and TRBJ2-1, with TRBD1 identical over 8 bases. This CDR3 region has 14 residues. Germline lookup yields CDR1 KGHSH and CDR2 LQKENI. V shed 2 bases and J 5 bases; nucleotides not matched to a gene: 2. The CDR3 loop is CASSPGQGHNEQFF. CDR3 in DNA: TGTGCCAGCTCACCAGGACAGGGTCACAATGAGCAGTTCTTC.

The CDR3 region has the DNA TGTGCCAGCAGTCGATGGAATGAAGCTTTCTTT. Amino acids: CASSRWNEAFF. The rearrangement links TRBV6-2 or TRBV6-3 to TRBJ1-1; no clear D. This CDR3 is built from 11 residues. From germline, CDR1 is MNHEY and CDR2 SVGEGT. Trimming shortened V by 5 bases and J by 7 bases, and 8 bases separated the two germline ends.

The CDR3 loop is CASSPVGGPSDEQFF. CDR3 bases: TGTGCCAGCAGTCCGGTGGGGGGTCCCAGCGATGAGCAGTTCTTC. The chain uses TRBV12-3 or TRBV12-4 and TRBJ2-1, with D possibly being TRBD2 (6 bases). This CDR3 comprises 15 residues. V lost 5 bases and J lost 8, with 19 bases in between.

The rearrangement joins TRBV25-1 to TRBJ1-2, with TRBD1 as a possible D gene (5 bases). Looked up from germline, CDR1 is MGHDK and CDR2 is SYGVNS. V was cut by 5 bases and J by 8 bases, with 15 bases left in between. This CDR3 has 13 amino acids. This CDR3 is CASSPAGTWGYTF. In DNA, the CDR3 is TGTGCCAGCAGTCCAGCCGGGACCTGGGGCTACACCTTC.

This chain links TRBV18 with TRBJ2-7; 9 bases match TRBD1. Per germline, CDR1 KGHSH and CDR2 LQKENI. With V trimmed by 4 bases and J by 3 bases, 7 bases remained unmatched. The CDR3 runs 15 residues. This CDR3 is CASSQPGQGGYEQYF. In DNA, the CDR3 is TGTGCCAGCTCACAGCCGGGACAGGGCGGCTACGAGCAGTACTTC.

CDR3 sequence reads: CAWSPGPSSYEQYF. The CDR3, as DNA: TGTGCCTGGAGCCCCGGGCCGAGCTCCTACGAGCAGTACTTC. The rearrangement links TRBV30 to TRBJ2-7; D not resolved. This CDR3 has 14 amino acids. Trimming cost V 3 bases and J 0 bases, with 12 bases left between them. Germline V CDR1 and CDR2: GTSNPN, SVGIG (reference sequence).

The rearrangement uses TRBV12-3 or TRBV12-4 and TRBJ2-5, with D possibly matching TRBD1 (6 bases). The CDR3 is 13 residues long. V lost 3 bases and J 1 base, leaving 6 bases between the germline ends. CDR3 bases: TGTGCCAGCAGTTTGGGGGCCCAAGAGACCCAGTACTTC. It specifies CASSLGAQETQYF.

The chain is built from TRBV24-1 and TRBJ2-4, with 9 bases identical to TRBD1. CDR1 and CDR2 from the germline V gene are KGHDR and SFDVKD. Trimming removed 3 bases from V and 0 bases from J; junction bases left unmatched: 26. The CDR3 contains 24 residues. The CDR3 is CATSDGVGEQGARGLNLAKNIQYF. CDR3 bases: TGTGCCACCAGTGATGGCGTTGGGGAACAGGGGGCGCGGGGCCTGAACCTAGCCAAAAACATTCAGTACTTC.

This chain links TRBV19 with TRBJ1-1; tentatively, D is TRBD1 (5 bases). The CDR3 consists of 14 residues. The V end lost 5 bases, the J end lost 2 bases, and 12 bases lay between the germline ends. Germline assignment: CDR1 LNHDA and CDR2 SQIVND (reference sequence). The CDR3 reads CASSQWGSNTEAFF. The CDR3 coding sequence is TGTGCCAGTAGTCAATGGGGCAGCAACACTGAAGCTTTCTTT.

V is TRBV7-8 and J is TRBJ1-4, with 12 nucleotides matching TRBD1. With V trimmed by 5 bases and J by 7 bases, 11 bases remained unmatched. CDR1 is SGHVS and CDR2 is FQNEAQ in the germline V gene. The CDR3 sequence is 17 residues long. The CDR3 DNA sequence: TGTGCCAGCAGCAGGGACAGGGGGCTTAAAATTAGTGAAAAACTGTTTTTT. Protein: CASSRDRGLKISEKLFF.

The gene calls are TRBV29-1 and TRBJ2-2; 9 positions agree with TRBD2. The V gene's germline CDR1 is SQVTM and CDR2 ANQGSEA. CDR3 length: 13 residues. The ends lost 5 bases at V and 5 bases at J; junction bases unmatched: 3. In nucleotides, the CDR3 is TGCAGCGTTAGTCTAGCGGGGACCGGGGAGCTGTTTTTT. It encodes CSVSLAGTGELFF.

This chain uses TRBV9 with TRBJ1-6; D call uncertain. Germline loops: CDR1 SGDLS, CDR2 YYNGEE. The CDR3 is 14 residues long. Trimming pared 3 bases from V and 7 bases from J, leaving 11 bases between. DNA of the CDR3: TGTGCCAGCAGCGCCGGCCCTGGGAATTCACCCCTCCACTTT. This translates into CASSAGPGNSPLHF.

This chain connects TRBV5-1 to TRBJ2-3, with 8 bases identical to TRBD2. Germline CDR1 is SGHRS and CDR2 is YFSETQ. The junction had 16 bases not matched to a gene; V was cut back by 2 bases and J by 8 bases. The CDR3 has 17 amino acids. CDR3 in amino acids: CASSFPGLGVVQGTQYF. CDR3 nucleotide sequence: TGCGCCAGCAGCTTTCCGGGACTAGGAGTTGTTCAGGGTACGCAGTATTTT.

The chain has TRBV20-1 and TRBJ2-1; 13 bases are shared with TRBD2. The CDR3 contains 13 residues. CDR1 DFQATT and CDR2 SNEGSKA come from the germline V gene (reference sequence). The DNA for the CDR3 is TGCAGGACCGGGACTAGCGGGGAAGGTGAGCAGTTCTTC. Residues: CRTGTSGEGEQFF.

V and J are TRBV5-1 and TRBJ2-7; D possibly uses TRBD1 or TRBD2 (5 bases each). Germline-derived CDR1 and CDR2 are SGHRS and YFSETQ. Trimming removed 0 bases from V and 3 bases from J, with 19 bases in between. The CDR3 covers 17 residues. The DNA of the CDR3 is TGCGCCAGCAGCTTGGTGGGGACCGGGACCAAAAGCTACGAGCAGTACTTC. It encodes CASSLVGTGTKSYEQYF.